Listed below are T cell receptor beta chains from one sample, sequenced in a study of Graves' ophthalmopathy and Graves' hyperthyroidism. TCRdb processed the multiplex PCR reads anew with MiXCR; each CDR3 protein has one entry. The sample lists more than 300,000 distinct CDR3 sequences, 15% occurring once. Sequencing used peripheral blood. These receptors came from a young woman with stable Graves' hyperthyroidism. Both conserved end residues are trimmed from each CDR3.

J gene: TRBJ2-3; V gene: TRBV20-1; CDR3 protein: SARTGFTDTQY
J gene: TRBJ2-5; V gene: TRBV12-3/TRBV12-4; CDR3 protein: ASSYRQGRGETQY
J gene: TRBJ2-5; V gene: TRBV7-2; CDR3 protein: ASSLRTGWETQY
J gene: TRBJ1-2; V gene: TRBV15; CDR3 protein: ATSREFNPGYT
J gene: TRBJ1-2; V gene: TRBV27; CDR3 protein: ASSLSSTGGYGYT
J gene: TRBJ1-3; V gene: TRBV2; CDR3 protein: ASSGLSGNTIY
J gene: TRBJ1-6; V gene: TRBV25-1; CDR3 protein: ASPGSDSSYNSPLH
J gene: TRBJ2-5; V gene: TRBV10-3; CDR3 protein: AISASGTGKETQY
J gene: TRBJ2-2; V gene: TRBV11-2; CDR3 protein: ASSVFGLAQNTGELF
J gene: TRBJ2-5; V gene: TRBV29-1; CDR3 protein: SVEKAVQETQY
J gene: TRBJ2-5; V gene: TRBV11-1; CDR3 protein: ASSFSLAGGETQY
J gene: TRBJ1-2; V gene: TRBV4-1; CDR3 protein: ASSQGGQGKGDYGYT
J gene: TRBJ1-5; V gene: TRBV19; CDR3 protein: ASSIPRQGRAQH
J gene: TRBJ2-6; V gene: TRBV5-4; CDR3 protein: ASSPKSGANVLT
J gene: TRBJ1-1; V gene: TRBV6-2/TRBV6-3; CDR3 protein: ASSRGGRLNTEAF
J gene: TRBJ2-4; V gene: TRBV11-2; CDR3 protein: ATSQAAKNIQY
J gene: TRBJ1-5; V gene: TRBV6-1; CDR3 protein: ASSDNRVSNQPQH
J gene: TRBJ1-6; V gene: TRBV19; CDR3 protein: ASSILGQRNSPLH
J gene: TRBJ1-6; V gene: TRBV7-3; CDR3 protein: ASSFQGGVSPLH
J gene: TRBJ2-2; V gene: TRBV19; CDR3 protein: ASRLAGSTGELF
J gene: TRBJ2-5; V gene: TRBV2; CDR3 protein: ASSEFSFTQETQY
J gene: TRBJ1-5; V gene: TRBV27; CDR3 protein: ASSPQGEGLNQPQH
J gene: TRBJ2-6; V gene: TRBV7-2; CDR3 protein: ASSRGASGANVLT
J gene: TRBJ1-5; V gene: TRBV24-1; CDR3 protein: ATSLGTGRNQPQH
J gene: TRBJ1-1; V gene: TRBV5-4; CDR3 protein: ASSLAPAGVIMNTEAF
J gene: TRBJ1-1; V gene: TRBV11-2; CDR3 protein: ASSLWGQGRTEAF
J gene: TRBJ1-1; V gene: TRBV6-1; CDR3 protein: ASSGTGTGDTEAF
J gene: TRBJ1-1; V gene: TRBV6-5; CDR3 protein: ASSYSNSLMNTDAF
J gene: TRBJ2-7; V gene: TRBV12-5; CDR3 protein: ASGLGTGPYEQY
J gene: TRBJ1-4; V gene: TRBV11-2; CDR3 protein: ASSLRWGQGGEKLF
J gene: TRBJ1-2; V gene: TRBV12-5; CDR3 protein: ASGLVQGGYYGYT
J gene: TRBJ1-2; V gene: TRBV10-3; CDR3 protein: AISDARGQGT
J gene: TRBJ1-5; V gene: TRBV20-1; CDR3 protein: SGTPHSSNQPQH
J gene: TRBJ2-7; V gene: TRBV9; CDR3 protein: ASSVEQGEEQY
J gene: TRBJ2-5; V gene: TRBV9; CDR3 protein: ASSVRGGETQH
J gene: TRBJ1-5; V gene: TRBV12-3/TRBV12-4; CDR3 protein: ASSPAQRGGSQPQH
J gene: TRBJ1-5; V gene: TRBV12-3/TRBV12-4; CDR3 protein: ASSPPRTGARNQPQH
J gene: TRBJ1-6; V gene: TRBV12-3/TRBV12-4; CDR3 protein: ASSSDQNNSPLH